This entry concerns a single T cell receptor (beta chain). Its target is unknown. The sample comes from a study of OX40 agonist ivuxolimab in advanced cancers. Across the study: Patients' therapy was ivuxolimab, an antibody that acts as an agonist of OX40 (CD134). Partial responses were achieved by three patients: one hepatocellular carcinoma, two cutaneous melanoma. Points from the study as a whole: At 0.1 to 3.0 mg/kg and by week 6, CD4+ and CD8+ T cells in the blood had expanded clonally. CD8+ T cells averaged more expanded clones than CD4+.

CDR1 LGHNA and CDR2 YNFKEQ come from the germline V gene. This CDR3 has 16 residues. The V segment lost 2 bases and the J segment 1 base; nucleotides outside the gene matches: 5. The repertoire was sequenced with immunoSEQ multiplex PCR; TCRdb's copy has only in-frame clones and lacks some. The sample holds 90,000 to 130,000 clones; about 92% are singletons and the top ten take less than 0.3%. The specimen was CD4+ or CD8+ T cells sorted from blood, collected in a trial of the OX40 agonist ivuxolimab. The source is an adult with an advanced solid tumor such as melanoma, head and neck, liver or kidney cancer. The chain links TRBV4-2 to TRBJ1-1, with 9 nucleotides matching TRBD1. The CDR3 loop is CASSQNTGGPNTEAFF. For the CDR3, the DNA is TGTGCCAGCAGCCAAAATACAGGGGGCCCGAACACTGAAGCTTTCTTT.